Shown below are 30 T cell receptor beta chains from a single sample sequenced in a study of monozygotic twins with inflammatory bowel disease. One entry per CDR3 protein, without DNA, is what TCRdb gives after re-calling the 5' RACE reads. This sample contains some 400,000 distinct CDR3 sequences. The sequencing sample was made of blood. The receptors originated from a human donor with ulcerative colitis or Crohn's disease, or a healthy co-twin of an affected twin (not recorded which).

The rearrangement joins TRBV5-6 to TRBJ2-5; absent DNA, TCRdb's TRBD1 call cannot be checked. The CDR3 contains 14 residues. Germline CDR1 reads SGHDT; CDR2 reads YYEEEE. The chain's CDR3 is CASSLARGGETQYF.

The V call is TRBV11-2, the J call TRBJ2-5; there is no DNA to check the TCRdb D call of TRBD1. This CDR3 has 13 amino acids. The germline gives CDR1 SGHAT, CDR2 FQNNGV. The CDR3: CATSAGGAQTQYF.

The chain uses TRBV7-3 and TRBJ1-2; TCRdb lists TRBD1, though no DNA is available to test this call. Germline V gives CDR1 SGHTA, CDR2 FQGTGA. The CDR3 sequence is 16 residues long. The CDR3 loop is CASSLNRDSAAGGYTF.

CDR3 sequence: CASSQLRGLNEQFF. The chain is built from TRBV4-1 and TRBJ2-1; TCRdb names TRBD1, which stays unverified in the absence of DNA. The CDR3 totals 14 residues. From germline, CDR1 is MGHRA and CDR2 YSYEKL.

CDR3: CASSLATADYGYTF. The chain has TRBV7-9 and TRBJ1-2. In germline, CDR1 is SEHNR, CDR2 FQNEAQ (reference sequence). The CDR3 length is 14 residues. Full variable domain (outside the CDR3, taken from reference TRBV7-9 and TRBJ1-2): DTGVSQNPRHKITKRGQNVTFRCDPISEHNRLYWYRQTLGQGPEFLTYFQNEAQLEKSRLLSDRFSAERPKGSFSTLEIQRTEQGDSAMYLCASSLATADYGYTFGSGTRLTVV.

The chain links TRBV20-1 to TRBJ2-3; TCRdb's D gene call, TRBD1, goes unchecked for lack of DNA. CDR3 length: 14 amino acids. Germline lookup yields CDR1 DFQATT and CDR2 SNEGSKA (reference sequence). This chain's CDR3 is CSARWEGGTDTQYF.

The CDR3 reads CASSRGFRGETQYF. The V call is TRBV11-1, the J call TRBJ2-5; TCRdb's D gene call, TRBD1, goes unchecked for lack of DNA. Germline V gene sequence: CDR1 SGHAT, CDR2 FQDESV (reference sequence). The CDR3 totals 14 residues.

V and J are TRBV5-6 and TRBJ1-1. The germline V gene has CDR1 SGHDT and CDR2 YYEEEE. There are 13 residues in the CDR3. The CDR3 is CASSFQENTEAFF.

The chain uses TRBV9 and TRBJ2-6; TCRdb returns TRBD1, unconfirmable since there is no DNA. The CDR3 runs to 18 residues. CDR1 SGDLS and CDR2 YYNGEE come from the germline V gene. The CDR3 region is CASSVGPWVGSGANVLTF.

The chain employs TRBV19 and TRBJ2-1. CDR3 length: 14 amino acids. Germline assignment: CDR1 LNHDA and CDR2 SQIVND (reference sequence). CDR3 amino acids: CASSIDTTYNEQFF. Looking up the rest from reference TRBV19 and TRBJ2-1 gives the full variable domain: DGGITQSPKYLFRKEGQNVTLSCEQNLNHDAMYWYRQDPGQGLRLIYYSQIVNDFQKGDIAEGYSVSREKKESFPLTVTSAQKNPTAFYLCASSIDTTYNEQFFGPGTRLTVL.

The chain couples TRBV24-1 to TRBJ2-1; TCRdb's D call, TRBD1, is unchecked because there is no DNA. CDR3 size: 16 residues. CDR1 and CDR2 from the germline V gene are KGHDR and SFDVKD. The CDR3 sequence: CATSDLSGQGDNEQFF.

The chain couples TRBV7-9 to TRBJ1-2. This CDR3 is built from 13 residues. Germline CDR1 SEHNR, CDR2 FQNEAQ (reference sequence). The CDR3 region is CASSLDQNYGYTF.

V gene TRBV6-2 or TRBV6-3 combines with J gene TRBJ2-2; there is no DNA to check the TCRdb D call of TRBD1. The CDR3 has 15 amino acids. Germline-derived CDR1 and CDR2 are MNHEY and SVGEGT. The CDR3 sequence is CASSYLSAHTGELFF.

CDR3 sequence: CASRGNSGANVLTF. The rearrangement uses TRBV5-1 and TRBJ2-6. This CDR3 has 14 residues. CDR1 SGHRS and CDR2 YFSETQ come from the germline V gene.

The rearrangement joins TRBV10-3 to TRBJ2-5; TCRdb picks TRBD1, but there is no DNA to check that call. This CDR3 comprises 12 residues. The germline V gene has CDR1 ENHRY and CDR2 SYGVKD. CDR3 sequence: CAISDGKETQYF.

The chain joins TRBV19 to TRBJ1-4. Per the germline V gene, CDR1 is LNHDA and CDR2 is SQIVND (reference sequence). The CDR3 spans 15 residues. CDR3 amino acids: CASTPRNGRNEKLFF.

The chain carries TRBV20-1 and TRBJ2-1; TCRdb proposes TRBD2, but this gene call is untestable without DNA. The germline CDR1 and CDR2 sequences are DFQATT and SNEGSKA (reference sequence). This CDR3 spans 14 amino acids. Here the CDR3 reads CSALREAGYNEQFF.

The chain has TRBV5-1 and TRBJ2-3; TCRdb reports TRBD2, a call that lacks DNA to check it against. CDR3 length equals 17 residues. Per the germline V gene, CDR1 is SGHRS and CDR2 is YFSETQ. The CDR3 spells CASSLVGSSVGTDTQYF.

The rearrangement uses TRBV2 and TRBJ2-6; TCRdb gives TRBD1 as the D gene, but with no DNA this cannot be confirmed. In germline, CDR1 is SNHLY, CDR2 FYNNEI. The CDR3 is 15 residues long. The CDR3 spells CASRRQGHEANVLTF.

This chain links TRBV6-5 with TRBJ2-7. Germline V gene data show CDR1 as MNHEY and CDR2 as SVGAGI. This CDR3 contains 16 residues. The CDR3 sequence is CASSYSPTPSSYEQYF.

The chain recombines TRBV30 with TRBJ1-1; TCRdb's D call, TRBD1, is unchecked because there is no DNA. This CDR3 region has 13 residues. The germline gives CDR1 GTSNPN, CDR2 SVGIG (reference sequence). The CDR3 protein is CAWTDRGMTEAFF.

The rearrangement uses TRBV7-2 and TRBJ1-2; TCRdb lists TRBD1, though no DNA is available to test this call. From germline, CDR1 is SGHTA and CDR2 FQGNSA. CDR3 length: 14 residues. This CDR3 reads CASSPQAGNYGYTF.

CDR3 sequence: CAIPRTPSGTLTGELFF. The genes are TRBV10-3 and TRBJ2-2; absent DNA, TCRdb's TRBD2 call cannot be checked. This CDR3 has 17 residues. The V gene's germline CDR1 is ENHRY and CDR2 SYGVKD.

This chain's CDR3 is CASSLAFEQFF. The V call is TRBV7-2, the J call TRBJ2-1. Germline assignment: CDR1 SGHTA and CDR2 FQGNSA. The CDR3 loop spans 11 amino acids.

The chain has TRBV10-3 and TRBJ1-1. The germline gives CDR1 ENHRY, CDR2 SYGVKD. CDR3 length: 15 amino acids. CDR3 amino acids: CAISESAVGNTEAFF.

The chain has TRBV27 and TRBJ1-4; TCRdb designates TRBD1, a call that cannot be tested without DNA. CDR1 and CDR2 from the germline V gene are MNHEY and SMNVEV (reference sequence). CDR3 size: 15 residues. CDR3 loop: CASSLIGAANEKLFF.

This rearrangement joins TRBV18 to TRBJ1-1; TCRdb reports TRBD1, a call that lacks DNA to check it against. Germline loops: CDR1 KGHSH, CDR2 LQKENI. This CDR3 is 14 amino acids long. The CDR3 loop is CASSSEGAYTEAFF.

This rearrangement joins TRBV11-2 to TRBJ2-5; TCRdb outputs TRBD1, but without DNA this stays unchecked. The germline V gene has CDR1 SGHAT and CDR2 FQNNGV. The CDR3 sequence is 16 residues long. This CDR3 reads CASSIGLTGGGQTQYF.

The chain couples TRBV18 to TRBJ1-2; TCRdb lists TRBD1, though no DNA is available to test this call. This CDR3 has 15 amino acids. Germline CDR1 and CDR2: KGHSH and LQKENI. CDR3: CASSLLTGDGYGYTF.

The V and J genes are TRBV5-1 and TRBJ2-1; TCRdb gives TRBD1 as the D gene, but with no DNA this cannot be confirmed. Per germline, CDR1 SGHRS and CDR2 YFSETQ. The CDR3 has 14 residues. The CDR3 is CASSLLQVGGEQFF. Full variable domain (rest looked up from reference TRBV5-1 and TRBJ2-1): KAGVTQTPRYLIKTRGQQVTLSCSPISGHRSVSWYQQTPGQGLQFLFEYFSETQRNKGNFPGRFSGRQFSNSRSEMNVSTLELGDSALYLCASSLLQVGGEQFFGPGTRLTVL.